This T cell receptor (beta chain) was profiled in a study of beta chain features in type 1 diabetes. Expressed TCRB transcripts were sequenced, since all the RNA that had been isolated was reverse transcribed. Sequenced by immunoSEQ multiplex PCR; TCRdb stores in-frame clones only, minus some. The sample records around 300,000 clones, roughly 8% being singletons. The CDR3 contains 17 residues. Germline V gene sequence: CDR1 SGHRS, CDR2 YFSETQ. V was shortened by 0 bases and J by 3 bases, with 18 bases between the two germline ends. The source is a young woman in good health. The rearrangement uses TRBV5-1 and TRBJ1-1; D gene unclear. Input material: central memory CD4+ T cells from blood. The CDR3 nucleotides are TGCGCCAGCAGCTTGGTCGGGGAGCCAACGCGGGACACTGAAGCTTTCTTT. As protein: CASSLVGEPTRDTEAFF.